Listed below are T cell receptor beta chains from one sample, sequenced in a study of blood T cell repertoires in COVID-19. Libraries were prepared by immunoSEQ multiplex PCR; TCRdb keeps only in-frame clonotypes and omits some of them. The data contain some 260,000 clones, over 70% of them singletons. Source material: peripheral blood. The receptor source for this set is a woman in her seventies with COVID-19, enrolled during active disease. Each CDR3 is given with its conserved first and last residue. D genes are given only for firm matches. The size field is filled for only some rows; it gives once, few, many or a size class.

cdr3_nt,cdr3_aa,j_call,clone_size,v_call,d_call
TGTGCCAGCTCACATTATAGGACAGGGGGCGAGGGCGGGGAGCTGTTTTTT,CASSHYRTGGEGGELFF,TRBJ2-2,NA,TRBV27,TRBD1
TGTGCCTGGAGTGTAGGGCTAGCGGGAGATCTCCACGAGCAGTACTTC,CAWSVGLAGDLHEQYF,TRBJ2-7,NA,TRBV30,TRBD2
TGCGCCAGCAGCGGGAGGGTGGCCTACGAGCAGTACTTC,CASSGRVAYEQYF,TRBJ2-7,NA,TRBV5-1,TRBD2
TGTGCCATCAGTGAAGGGACTAGCGGGAGGATCTACGAGCAGTACTTC,CAISEGTSGRIYEQYF,TRBJ2-7,NA,TRBV10-3,TRBD2
TGTGCCAGCAGTTTAGGTGGGGGCGCGGGGGATAATTCACCCCTCCACTTT,CASSLGGGAGDNSPLHF,TRBJ1-6,NA,TRBV28,NA
TGTGCCTGGAGTGTACAGGTGTCGGGAAAACTGTTTTTT,CAWSVQVSGKLFF,TRBJ1-4,NA,TRBV30,NA
TGTGCCAGCAGCGCCACCAGCGGGAGGTCCTCTAATGAGCAGTTCTTC,CASSATSGRSSNEQFF,TRBJ2-1,NA,TRBV11-2,TRBD2
TGTGCCCGACCCCCGGGGGGGCGAAACACTGAAGCTTTCTTT,CARPPGGRNTEAFF,TRBJ1-1,NA,TRBV27,NA
TGCGCCAGCAGCCAAGGCCCAGCCGGGACTAGCCGCACAGATACGCAGTATTTT,CASSQGPAGTSRTDTQYF,TRBJ2-3,NA,TRBV4-3,TRBD2
TGTGCCAGCCACCGGAGGGAAAGCAATCAGCCCCAGCATTTT,CASHRRESNQPQHF,TRBJ1-5,NA,TRBV19,NA
TGTGCCAGAAGATATCAGGGGAGTGAGGATTCACCCCTCCACTTT,CARRYQGSEDSPLHF,TRBJ1-6,NA,TRBV7-5,NA
TGTGCCAGCAGCTTAGTGGAGGCCAGGGGGAATTCACCCCTCCACTTT,CASSLVEARGNSPLHF,TRBJ1-6,NA,TRBV7-6,TRBD1
TGCAGTGCTAGTAGGGGACAGCAAGATCAGCCCCAGCATTTT,CSASRGQQDQPQHF,TRBJ1-5,NA,TRBV20-1,TRBD1
TGCGCCAGCAGCCTAGGACAGGGCGGGGACACCTTC,CASSLGQGGDTF,TRBJ1-2,NA,TRBV5-1,TRBD1
TGTGCCATCACTACCGGGACAGGGAGGACTGAAGCTTTCTTT,CAITTGTGRTEAFF,TRBJ1-1,few,TRBV10-3,TRBD1
TGTGCCAGTAGTATGAGGTTCTTAGCGGGGGGTAATGAGCAGTTCTTC,CASSMRFLAGGNEQFF,TRBJ2-1,NA,TRBV19,TRBD2
TGTGCCAGCAGCTTAGGGACAGGCCTTAACTATGGCTACACCTTC,CASSLGTGLNYGYTF,TRBJ1-2,NA,TRBV7-8,TRBD1
TGTGCCAGCAGTACGCCGGGGGCGGGAGTAACCTACGAGCAGTACTTC,CASSTPGAGVTYEQYF,TRBJ2-7,NA,TRBV6-2/TRBV6-3,NA
TGTGCCAGCAGTTCCCCTGGGACTCCCCGGCAAGAGACCCAGTACTTC,CASSSPGTPRQETQYF,TRBJ2-5,few,TRBV6-2/TRBV6-3,NA
TGTGCCAGCATCGACAGGGAAGGGAACATTCAGTACTTC,CASIDREGNIQYF,TRBJ2-4,NA,TRBV6-6,TRBD1
TGTGCCAGCAGCCGTTTCAGAGGGACATCCAACTATGGCTACACCTTC,CASSRFRGTSNYGYTF,TRBJ1-2,NA,TRBV4-2,NA
TGTGCCAGCAGCTTAGGCGGCGCCGGGGAGCTGTTTTTT,CASSLGGAGELFF,TRBJ2-2,NA,TRBV7-8,NA
TGTGCCAGCAGCTCGAGAGGGCCCGGCACCGGGGAGCTGTTTTTT,CASSSRGPGTGELFF,TRBJ2-2,NA,TRBV7-2,NA
TGTGCCAGCTCACCACCACCAGGGGAAGCCTATGGCTACACCTTC,CASSPPPGEAYGYTF,TRBJ1-2,NA,TRBV18,NA
TGCAGCGTGCCGTCAGGGCCAGATACGCAGTATTTT,CSVPSGPDTQYF,TRBJ2-3,NA,TRBV29-1,NA
TGTGCCAGCCTCTCCCTCTACGAGCAGTACTTC,CASLSLYEQYF,TRBJ2-7,NA,TRBV28,NA
TGTGCCACCAAGGGCAGGGTCACAGATACGCAGTATTTT,CATKGRVTDTQYF,TRBJ2-3,NA,TRBV24-1,NA
TGCGCCAGCAGCGGAGGAGGGAACGATGGTTCACCCCTCCACTTT,CASSGGGNDGSPLHF,TRBJ1-6,once,TRBV5-1,NA
TGTGCCAGGCAGGGTGACACTGAAGCTTTCTTT,CARQGDTEAFF,TRBJ1-1,once,TRBV19,NA
TGTGCCAGCAGCCAAGGCAGGGGGAATCAGCCCCAGCATTTT,CASSQGRGNQPQHF,TRBJ1-5,NA,TRBV3-1/TRBV3-2,TRBD1
TGCGCCAGCCGGAGGGGGCAATGGAACACTGAAGCTTTCTTT,CASRRGQWNTEAFF,TRBJ1-1,NA,TRBV5-1,TRBD1
TGTGCCAGCAGTTTTAACCAGGGGCGCAATCAGCCCCAGCATTTT,CASSFNQGRNQPQHF,TRBJ1-5,NA,TRBV27,NA
TGTGCCAGCAGCCCACGACAGGGGCCCACCTACGAGCAGTACTTC,CASSPRQGPTYEQYF,TRBJ2-7,NA,TRBV5-5,TRBD1
TGTGCCAGCAGTAACAGGGGGCAGGTATCTGGAAACACCATATATTTT,CASSNRGQVSGNTIYF,TRBJ1-3,NA,TRBV2,TRBD1